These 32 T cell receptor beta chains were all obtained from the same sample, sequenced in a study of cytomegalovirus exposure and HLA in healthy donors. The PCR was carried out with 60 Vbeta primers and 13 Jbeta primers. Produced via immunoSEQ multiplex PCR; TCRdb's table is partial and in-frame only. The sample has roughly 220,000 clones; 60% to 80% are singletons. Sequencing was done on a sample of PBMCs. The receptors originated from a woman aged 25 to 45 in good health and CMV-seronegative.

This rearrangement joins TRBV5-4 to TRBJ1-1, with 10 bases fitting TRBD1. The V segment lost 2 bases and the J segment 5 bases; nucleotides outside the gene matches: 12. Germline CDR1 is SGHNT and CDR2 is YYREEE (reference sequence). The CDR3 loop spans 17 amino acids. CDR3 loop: CASSFTGTGVDGTEAFF. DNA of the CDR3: TGTGCCAGCAGCTTTACCGGGACAGGGGTGGATGGGACTGAAGCTTTCTTT.

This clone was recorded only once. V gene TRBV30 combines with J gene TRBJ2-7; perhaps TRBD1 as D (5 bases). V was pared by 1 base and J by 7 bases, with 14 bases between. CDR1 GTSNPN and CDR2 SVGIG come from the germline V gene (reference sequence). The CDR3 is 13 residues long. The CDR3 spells CAWSEHPGWEQYF. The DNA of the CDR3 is TGTGCCTGGAGTGAACACCCAGGGTGGGAGCAGTACTTC.

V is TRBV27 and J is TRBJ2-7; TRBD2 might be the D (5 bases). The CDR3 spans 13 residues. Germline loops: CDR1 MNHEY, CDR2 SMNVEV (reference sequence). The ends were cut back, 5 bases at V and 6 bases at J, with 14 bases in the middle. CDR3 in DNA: TGTGCCAGCAGTCCACGGGGTATGGTCGAGCAGTACTTC. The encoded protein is CASSPRGMVEQYF.

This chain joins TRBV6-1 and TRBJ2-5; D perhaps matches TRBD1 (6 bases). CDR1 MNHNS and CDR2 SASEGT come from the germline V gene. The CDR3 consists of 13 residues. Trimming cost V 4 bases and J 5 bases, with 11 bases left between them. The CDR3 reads CASSGWGRETQYF. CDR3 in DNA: TGTGCCAGCAGTGGGTGGGGGCGTGAGACCCAGTACTTC.

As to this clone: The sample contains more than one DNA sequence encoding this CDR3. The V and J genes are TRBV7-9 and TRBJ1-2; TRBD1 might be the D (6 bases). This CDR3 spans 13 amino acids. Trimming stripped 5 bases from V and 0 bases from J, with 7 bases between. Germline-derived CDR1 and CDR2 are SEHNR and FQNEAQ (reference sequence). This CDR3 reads CASSRDTNYGYTF. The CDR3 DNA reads TGTGCCAGCAGCCGGGACACTAACTATGGCTACACCTTC.

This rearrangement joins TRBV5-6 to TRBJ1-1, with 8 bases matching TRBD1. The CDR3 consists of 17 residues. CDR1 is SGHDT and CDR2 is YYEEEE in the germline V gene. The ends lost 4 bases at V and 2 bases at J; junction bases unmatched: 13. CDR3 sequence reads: CASSVDRDRFLNTEAFF. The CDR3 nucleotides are TGTGCCAGCAGCGTGGACCGGGACAGGTTTCTTAACACTGAAGCTTTCTTT.

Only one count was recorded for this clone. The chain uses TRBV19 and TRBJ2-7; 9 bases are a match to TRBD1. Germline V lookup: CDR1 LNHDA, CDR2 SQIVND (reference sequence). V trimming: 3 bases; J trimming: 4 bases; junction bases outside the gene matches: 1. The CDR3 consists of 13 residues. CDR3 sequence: CASSMGQGYEQYF. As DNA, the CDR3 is TGTGCCAGTAGTATGGGACAGGGTTACGAGCAGTACTTC.

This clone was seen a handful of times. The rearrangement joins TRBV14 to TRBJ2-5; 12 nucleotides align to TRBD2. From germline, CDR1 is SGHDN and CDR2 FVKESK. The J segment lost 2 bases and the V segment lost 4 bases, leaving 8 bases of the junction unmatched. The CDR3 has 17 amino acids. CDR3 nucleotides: TGTGCCAGCAGCCCACTACTAGCGGGGGGAACACAAGAGACCCAGTACTTC. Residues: CASSPLLAGGTQETQYF.

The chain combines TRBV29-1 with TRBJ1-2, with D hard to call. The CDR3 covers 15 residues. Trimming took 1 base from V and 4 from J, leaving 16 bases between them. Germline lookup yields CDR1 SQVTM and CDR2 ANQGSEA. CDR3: CSVEAAGEEGYGYTF. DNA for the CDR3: TGCAGCGTTGAAGCAGCCGGAGAAGAAGGCTATGGCTACACCTTC. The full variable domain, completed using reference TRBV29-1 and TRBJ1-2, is SAVISQKPSRDICQRGTSLTIQCQVDSQVTMMFWYRQQPGQSLTLIATANQGSEATYESGFVIDKFPISRPNLTFSTLTVSNMSPEDSSIYLCSVEAAGEEGYGYTFGSGTRLTVV.

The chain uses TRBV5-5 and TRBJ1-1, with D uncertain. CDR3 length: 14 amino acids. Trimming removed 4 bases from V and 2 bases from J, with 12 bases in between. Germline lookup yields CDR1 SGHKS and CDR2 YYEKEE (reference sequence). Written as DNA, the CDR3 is TGTGCCAGCAGCCCAATGGGCAGAAACACTGAAGCTTTCTTT. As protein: CASSPMGRNTEAFF.

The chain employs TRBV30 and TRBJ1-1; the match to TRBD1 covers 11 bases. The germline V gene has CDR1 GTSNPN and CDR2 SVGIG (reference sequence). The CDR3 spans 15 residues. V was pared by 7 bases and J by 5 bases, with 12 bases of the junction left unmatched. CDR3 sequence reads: CASEGTGGRWTEAFF. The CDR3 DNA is TGTGCCTCGGAGGGGACAGGGGGACGATGGACTGAAGCTTTCTTT.

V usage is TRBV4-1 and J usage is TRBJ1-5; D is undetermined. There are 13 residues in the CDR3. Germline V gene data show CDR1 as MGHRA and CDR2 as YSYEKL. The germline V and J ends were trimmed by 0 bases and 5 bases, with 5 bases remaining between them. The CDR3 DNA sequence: TGCGCCAGCAGCCAAGACGGGGATCAGCCCCAGCATTTT. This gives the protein CASSQDGDQPQHF.

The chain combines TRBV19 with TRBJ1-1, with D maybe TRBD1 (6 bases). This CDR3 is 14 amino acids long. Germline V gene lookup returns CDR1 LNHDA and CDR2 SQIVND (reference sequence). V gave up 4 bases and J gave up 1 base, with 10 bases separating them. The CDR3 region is CASSNTGWNTEAFF. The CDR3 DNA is TGTGCCAGTAGTAACACAGGGTGGAACACTGAAGCTTTCTTT.

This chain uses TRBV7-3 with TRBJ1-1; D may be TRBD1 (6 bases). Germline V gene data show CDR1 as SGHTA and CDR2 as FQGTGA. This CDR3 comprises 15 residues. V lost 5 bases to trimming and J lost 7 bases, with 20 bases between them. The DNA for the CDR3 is TGTGCCAGCAGCCCCTCGGACAGTCCCCTTAATGAAGCTTTCTTT. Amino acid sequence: CASSPSDSPLNEAFF.

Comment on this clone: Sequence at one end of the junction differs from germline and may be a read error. CDR3 amino acids: CSSSPSSETQYF. The DNA for the CDR3 is TGTTCCAGCAGCCCTTCTAGCGAGACCCAGTACTTC. This rearrangement joins TRBV7-9 to TRBJ2-5; D is perhaps TRBD2 (5 bases). Germline values: CDR1 SEHNR, CDR2 FQNEAQ (reference sequence). CDR3 size: 12 residues.

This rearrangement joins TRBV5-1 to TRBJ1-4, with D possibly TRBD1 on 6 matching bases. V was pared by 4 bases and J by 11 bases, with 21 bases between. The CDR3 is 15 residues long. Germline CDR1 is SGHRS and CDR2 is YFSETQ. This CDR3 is CASSPLQGFNGKLFF. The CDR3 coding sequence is TGCGCCAGCAGCCCACTACAGGGATTTAATGGGAAACTGTTTTTT.

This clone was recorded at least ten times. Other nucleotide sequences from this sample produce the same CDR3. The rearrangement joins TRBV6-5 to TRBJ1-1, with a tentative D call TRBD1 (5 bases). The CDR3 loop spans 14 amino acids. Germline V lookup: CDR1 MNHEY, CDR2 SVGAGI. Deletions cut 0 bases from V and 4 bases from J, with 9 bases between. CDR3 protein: CASSYSAGGTEAFF. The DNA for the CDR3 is TGTGCCAGCAGTTACTCGGCCGGGGGCACTGAAGCTTTCTTT.

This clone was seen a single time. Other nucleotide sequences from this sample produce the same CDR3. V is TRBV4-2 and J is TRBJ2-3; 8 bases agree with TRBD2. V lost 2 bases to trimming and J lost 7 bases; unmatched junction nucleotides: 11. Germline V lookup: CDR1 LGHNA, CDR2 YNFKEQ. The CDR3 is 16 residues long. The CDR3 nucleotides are TGTGCCAGCAGCCAATTGACCAGCGGGGGAGATAATACGCAGTATTTT. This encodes CASSQLTSGGDNTQYF.

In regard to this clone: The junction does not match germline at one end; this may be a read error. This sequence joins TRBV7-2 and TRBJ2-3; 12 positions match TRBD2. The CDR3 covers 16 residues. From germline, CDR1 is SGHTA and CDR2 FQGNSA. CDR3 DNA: TGTGCCAGCAGAGAGCCTAGCGGGAGGGGCACCGATACGCAGTATTTT. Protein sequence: CASREPSGRGTDTQYF.

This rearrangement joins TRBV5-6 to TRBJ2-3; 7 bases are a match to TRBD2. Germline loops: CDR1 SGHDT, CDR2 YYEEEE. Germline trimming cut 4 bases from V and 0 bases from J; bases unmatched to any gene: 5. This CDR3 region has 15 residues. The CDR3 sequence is CASSPTGGSTDTQYF. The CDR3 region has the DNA TGTGCCAGCAGCCCTACGGGGGGAAGCACAGATACGCAGTATTTT.

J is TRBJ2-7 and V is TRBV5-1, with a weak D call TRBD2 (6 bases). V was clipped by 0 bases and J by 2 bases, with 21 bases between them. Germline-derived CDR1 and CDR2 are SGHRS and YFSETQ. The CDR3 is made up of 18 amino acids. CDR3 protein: CASSLEGSSGFNPYEQYF. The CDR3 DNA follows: TGCGCCAGCAGCTTGGAAGGTTCAAGCGGGTTCAACCCCTACGAGCAGTACTTC.

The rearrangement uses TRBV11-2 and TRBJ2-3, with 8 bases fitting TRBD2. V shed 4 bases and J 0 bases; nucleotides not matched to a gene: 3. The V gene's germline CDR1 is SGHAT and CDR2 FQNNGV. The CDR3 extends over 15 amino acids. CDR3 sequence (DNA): TGTGCCAGCAGCTACGGGGGGGCTAGCACAGATACGCAGTATTTT. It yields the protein CASSYGGASTDTQYF.

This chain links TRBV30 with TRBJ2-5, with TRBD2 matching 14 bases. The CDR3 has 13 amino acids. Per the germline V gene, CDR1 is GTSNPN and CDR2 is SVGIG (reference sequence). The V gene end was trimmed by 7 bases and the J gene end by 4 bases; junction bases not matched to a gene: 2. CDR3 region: CAYGLAGGETQYF. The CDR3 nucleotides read TGTGCCTACGGACTAGCGGGGGGAGAGACCCAGTACTTC.

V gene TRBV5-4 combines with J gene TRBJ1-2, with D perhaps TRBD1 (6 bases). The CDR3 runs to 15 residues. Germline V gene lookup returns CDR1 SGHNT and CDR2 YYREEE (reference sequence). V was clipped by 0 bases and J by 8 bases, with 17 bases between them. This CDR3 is CASSLAGVGHGGYTF. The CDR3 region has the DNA TGTGCCAGCAGCTTGGCTGGGGTGGGACATGGAGGCTACACCTTC.

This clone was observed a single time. CDR3 nucleotide sequence: TGTGCCAGCAGCTCGGGACAGGGGGCAACTAATGAAAAACTGTTTTTT. Amino acid sequence: CASSSGQGATNEKLFF. The chain links TRBV7-9 to TRBJ1-4; TRBD1 aligns across 11 bases. Trimming took 4 bases from V and 0 from J; bases not matched to a gene: 1. CDR3 length: 16 residues. The V gene's germline CDR1 is SEHNR and CDR2 FQNEAQ (reference sequence). Based on the CDR3 plus reference TRBV7-9 and TRBJ1-4, the full variable domain is DTGVSQNPRHKITKRGQNVTFRCDPISEHNRLYWYRQTLGQGPEFLTYFQNEAQLEKSRLLSDRFSAERPKGSFSTLEIQRTEQGDSAMYLCASSSGQGATNEKLFFGSGTQLSVL.

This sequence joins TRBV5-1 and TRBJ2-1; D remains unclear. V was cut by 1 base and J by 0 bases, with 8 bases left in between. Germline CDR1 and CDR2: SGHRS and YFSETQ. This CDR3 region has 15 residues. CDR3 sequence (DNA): TGCGCCAGCAGCTTGTACCCTAGCTCCTACAATGAGCAGTTCTTC. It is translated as CASSLYPSSYNEQFF.

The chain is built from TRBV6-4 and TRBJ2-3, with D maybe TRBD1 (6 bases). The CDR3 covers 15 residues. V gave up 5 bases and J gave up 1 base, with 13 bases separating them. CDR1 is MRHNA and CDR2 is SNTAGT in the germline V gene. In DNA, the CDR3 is TGTGCCAGCAGTCTAACAGGGATACGCACAGATACGCAGTATTTT. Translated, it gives CASSLTGIRTDTQYF.

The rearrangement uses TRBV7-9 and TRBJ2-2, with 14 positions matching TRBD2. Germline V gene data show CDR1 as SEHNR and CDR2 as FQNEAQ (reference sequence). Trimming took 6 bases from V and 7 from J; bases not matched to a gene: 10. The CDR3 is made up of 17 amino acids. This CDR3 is CASRPRLAGGPDGELFF. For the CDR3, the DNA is TGTGCCAGCAGACCTAGACTAGCGGGGGGGCCGGACGGGGAGCTGTTTTTT.

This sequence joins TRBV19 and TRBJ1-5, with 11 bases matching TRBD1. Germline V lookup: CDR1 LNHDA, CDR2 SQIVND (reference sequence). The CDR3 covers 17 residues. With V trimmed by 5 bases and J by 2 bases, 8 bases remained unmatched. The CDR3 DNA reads TGTGCCAGTAGTTCTAGGGGGACAGGGGGGGGCAATCAGCCCCAGCATTTT. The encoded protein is CASSSRGTGGGNQPQHF.

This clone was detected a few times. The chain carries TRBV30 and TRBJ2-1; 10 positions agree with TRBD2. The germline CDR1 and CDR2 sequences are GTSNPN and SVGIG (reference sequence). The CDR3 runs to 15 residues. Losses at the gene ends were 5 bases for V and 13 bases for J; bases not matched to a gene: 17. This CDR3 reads CAWVDGSGGWFHQFF. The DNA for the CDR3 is TGTGCCTGGGTCGATGGTAGCGGGGGGTGGTTTCACCAGTTCTTC.

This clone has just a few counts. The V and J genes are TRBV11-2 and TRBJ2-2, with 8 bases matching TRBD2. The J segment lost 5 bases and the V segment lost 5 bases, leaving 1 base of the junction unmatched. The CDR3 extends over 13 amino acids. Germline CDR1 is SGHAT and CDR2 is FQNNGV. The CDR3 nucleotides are TGTGCCAGCAGCCGGGGGGGGACCGGGGAGCTGTTTTTT. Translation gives CASSRGGTGELFF.

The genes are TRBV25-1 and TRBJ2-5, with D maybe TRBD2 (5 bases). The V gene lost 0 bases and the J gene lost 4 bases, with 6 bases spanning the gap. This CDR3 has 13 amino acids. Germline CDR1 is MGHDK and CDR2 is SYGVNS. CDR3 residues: CASSEYAGETQYF. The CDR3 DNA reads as TGTGCCAGCAGTGAATACGCGGGAGAGACCCAGTACTTC.